This T cell receptor beta chain stems from a study of blood T cell repertoires in COVID-19. V was cut by 0 bases and J by 4 bases, with 15 bases left in between. This CDR3 contains 16 residues. The germline CDR1 and CDR2 sequences are LNHNV and YYDKDF (reference sequence). Data came from immunoSEQ multiplex PCR; TCRdb stores just in-frame clones and leaves some out. The sample contains about 140,000 clones, 88% of which appear only once. This TCR derives from a man in his forties or fifties with active or convalescent COVID-19. The chain employs TRBV15 and TRBJ2-5, with a weak D call TRBD2 (6 bases). The specimen sequenced was peripheral blood. The CDR3 coding sequence is TGTGCCACCAGCAGAGAAAATCGGCTAGCGATAGAGACCCAGTACTTC. Its translation is CATSRENRLAIETQYF.